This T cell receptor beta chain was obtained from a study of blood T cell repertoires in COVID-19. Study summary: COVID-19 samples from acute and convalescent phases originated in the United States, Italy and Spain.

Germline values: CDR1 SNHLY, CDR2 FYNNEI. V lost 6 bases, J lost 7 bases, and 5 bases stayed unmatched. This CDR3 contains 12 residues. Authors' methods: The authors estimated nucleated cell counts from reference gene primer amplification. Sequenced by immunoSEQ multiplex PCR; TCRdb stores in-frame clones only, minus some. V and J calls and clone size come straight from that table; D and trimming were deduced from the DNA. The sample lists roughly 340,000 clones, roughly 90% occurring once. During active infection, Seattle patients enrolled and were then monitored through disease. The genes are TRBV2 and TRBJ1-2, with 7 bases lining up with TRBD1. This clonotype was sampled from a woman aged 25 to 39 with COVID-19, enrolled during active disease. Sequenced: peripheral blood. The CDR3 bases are TGTGCCAGCAGATTGACAGGGTTTGGCTACACCTTC. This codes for CASRLTGFGYTF.